The 9 T cell receptor beta chains in this list originate from one sample, sequenced in a study of T cells in Graves' hyperthyroidism and ophthalmopathy. Amplification of TCR beta CDR3 regions was performed using RNA transcripts as template. Initially, a first-round RT-PCR of the TCR CDR3 employed the HTBI primer set. MiXCR, applied by TCRdb to the multiplex PCR reads, yields one record per CDR3 protein. This sample has approximately 610,000 distinct CDR3 sequences, with 14% to 15% found just once. The sequencing sample was made of blood. These receptor sequences come from a woman in her thirties or forties with Graves' ophthalmopathy.

The rearrangement links TRBV7-9 to TRBJ2-7; weak D call: TRBD1 (6 bases). Trimming took off 6 bases at V and 8 bases at J, with 23 bases between the two ends. The V gene's germline CDR1 is SEHNR and CDR2 FQNEAQ (reference sequence). The CDR3 covers 15 residues. CDR3 sequence reads: CASSKGTPSGYQQYF. The DNA of the CDR3 is TGTGCCAGCAGTAAAGGGACACCTTCGGGTTACCAGCAGTACTTC. Combining the CDR3 with reference TRBV7-9 and TRBJ2-7 gives the whole variable domain DTGVSQNPRHKITKRGQNVTFRCDPISEHNRLYWYRQTLGQGPEFLTYFQNEAQLEKSRLLSDRFSAERPKGSFSTLEIQRTEQGDSAMYLCASSKGTPSGYQQYFGPGTRLTVT.

This clonotype was seen many times. The CDR3 DNA reads TGTGCCACCCACAGGGAGACTGAAGCTTTCTTT. Amino acids: CATHRETEAFF. This chain joins TRBV2 and TRBJ1-1, with a possible D match to TRBD1 (6 bases). Germline V gene sequence: CDR1 SNHLY, CDR2 FYNNEI. V was shortened by 10 bases and J by 5 bases, with 11 bases between the two germline ends. The CDR3 loop spans 11 amino acids.

The J gene is TRBJ1-5, the V gene TRBV11-2, with unresolved D. The germline CDR1 and CDR2 sequences are SGHAT and FQNNGV. The CDR3 runs 13 residues. V lost 0 bases, J lost 6 bases, and 6 bases lay in between. DNA of the CDR3: TGTGCCAGCAGCTTAGATCTTATTCAGCCCCAGCATTTT. It encodes CASSLDLIQPQHF.

The sample holds many counts of this clonotype. The V gene is TRBV12-3 or TRBV12-4, the J gene TRBJ1-2; D ambiguous. V lost 6 bases to trimming and J lost 7 bases, with 12 bases between them. The CDR3 runs to 12 residues. CDR3 residues: CASRYGRVGYTF. CDR3 DNA: TGTGCCAGCAGATACGGACGGGTTGGCTACACCTTC.

The V gene is TRBV10-3, the J gene TRBJ2-7; possibly TRBD2 for D (6 bases). The CDR3 covers 16 residues. V shed 7 bases and J shed 0 bases, with 19 bases lying between them. CDR1 is ENHRY, CDR2 SYGVKD, per germline. The CDR3 reads CAIKASDEAFSYEQYF. The CDR3 nucleotides are TGTGCCATCAAGGCTAGCGATGAAGCCTTCTCCTACGAGCAGTACTTC.

This clonotype was counted at least ten times. The J gene is TRBJ2-7, the V gene TRBV28; D unclear. Germline lookup yields CDR1 MDHEN and CDR2 SYDVKM. Between the trimmed V and J ends, which lost 2 bases and 2 bases, there was a span of 4 bases. The CDR3 covers 12 residues. The DNA of the CDR3 is TGTGCCAGCAGTTTACCCCCCTACGAGCAGTACTTC. This translates into CASSLPPYEQYF. The whole variable domain, filled in from reference TRBV28 and TRBJ2-7, reads DVKVTQSSRYLVKRTGEKVFLECVQDMDHENMFWYRQDPGLGLRLIYFSYDVKMKEKGDIPEGYSVSREKKERFSLILESASTNQTSMYLCASSLPPYEQYFGPGTRLTVT.

In this sample, this clonotype turned up a few times. The J gene is TRBJ2-2, the V gene TRBV7-3; 11 nucleotides align to TRBD1. Germline V gene sequence: CDR1 SGHTA, CDR2 FQGTGA. The CDR3 loop spans 16 amino acids. J was trimmed by 7 bases and V by 5 bases; bases with no gene match: 9. The CDR3 loop is CASSPTGTGGGGELFF. The DNA of the CDR3 is TGTGCCAGCAGCCCTACCGGGACAGGGGGGGGCGGGGAGCTGTTTTTT.

In its sample, this clonotype was seen many times. V and J are TRBV12-3 or TRBV12-4 and TRBJ2-7, with TRBD1 matching 7 bases. The ends lost 2 bases at V and 3 bases at J; junction bases unmatched: 1. This CDR3 has 13 amino acids. The CDR3 here is CASSLRQGYEQYF. CDR3 DNA: TGTGCCAGCAGTTTAAGACAGGGCTACGAGCAGTACTTC.

This clonotype was seen a few times. The chain employs TRBV11-1 and TRBJ2-1; 10 positions match TRBD2. Germline V gene sequence: CDR1 SGHAT, CDR2 FQDESV (reference sequence). With 3 bases clipped from V and 7 bases from J, the junction kept 6 bases outside the gene matches. This CDR3 has 15 amino acids. The CDR3 region is CASSFTSGNVNEQFF. CDR3 nucleotides: TGTGCCAGCAGCTTTACTAGCGGGAATGTTAATGAGCAGTTCTTC.